Given below is one TCR beta chain in context. This clonotype was seen ten or more times. Its specific antigen is unknown. Within one base of it there is no much larger clone, and no base qualities were kept. Via the germline V gene, CDR1 is MGHRA and CDR2 YSYEKL. V loses 2 bases at its end and J loses 5 bases; junction bases beyond the gene matches: 5. The CDR3 contains 16 residues, cysteine and phenylalanine counted. Only the CDR3 DNA is retained, 48 bases long and in frame from the first base. Amplification of TCR beta CDR3 regions was carried out from RNA transcripts. A first-round RT-PCR of the TCR CDR3 used the HTBI primer set with the Qiagen OneStep RT-PCR kit. A second multiplex PCR round built the libraries, followed by size selection and purification. Paired-end sequencing of the libraries was performed with 100 bp reads on an Illumina HiSeq2000. From the authors' description of their analysis: SOAPnuke was used to process the raw data, throwing out any read that contained adapters or uncalled bases, had a mean Phred below 15, or lacked an exact constant-primer or identifier match. COPE v1.2.5 was used to merge high-quality paired reads, and clonotypes were defined as unique nucleotide sequences. MiTCR v1.1 was used to align clonotypes to the IMGT TRBV, TRBD and TRBJ reference segments. Only V-J combinations with frequency above 0.0001, covering 99% to 99.2% of repertoires, were analysed. A TCS score was defined as the ratio of F50 (clonal expansion) to E x V (chaos), with BLOSUM62-based TCRdist applied between CDR3 peptides within each V-J. Welch's t-statistics and random forest reduced approximately 520 V-J features to around 14, which were used in a naive Bayes classifier (R e1071). The raw public reads went through TCRdb reprocessing: fastp at Q25, MiXCR clone calling, in-frame beta chains kept. Under each unique CDR3 protein, matching rows form one entry showing the most common genes and DNA. For this entry, the V and J calls and clone size follow TCRdb and not the study's own pipeline. Counted in this sample were approximately 380,000 distinct CDR3 sequences; about 14% of them appeared once. The top ten clonotypes cover around 27% of the sample.

The source of the sample is a study of T cells in Graves' hyperthyroidism and ophthalmopathy (dated by TCRdb to about 2019). Notes on the research overall: Peripheral blood samples were taken at the time of initial diagnosis, prior to any treatment. To identify distinguishing TCR V-J signatures, a discovery cohort of 100 or so patients was used, comprising some 45 with Graves' ophthalmopathy and around 60 with stable Graves' hyperthyroidism. Prospective prediction of ophthalmopathy was tested in an independent validation cohort consisting of some 20 hyperthyroidism patients and 17 patients who later progressed to ophthalmopathy. The 100 or so discovery patients were divided at random into training and test sets in a 7:3 ratio. In about six Graves' hyperthyroidism patients, the study also compared T-cell repertoires from thyroid tissue with T-cell repertoires from blood. Once sampling was done, hyperthyroidism patients were given methimazole at a starting dose of 30 mg daily, whereas ophthalmopathy patients were given high-dose intravenous methylprednisolone. TCR Vbeta CDR3 sequencing of around 130 peripheral blood samples (43 ophthalmopathy, about 75 hyperthyroidism and approximately 17 progressor patients) is reported in the paper. On the study overall, not on this receptor specifically: Most expanded thyroid clonotypes (frequency above 0.001) were also detected in blood, suggesting blood repertoires may reflect thyroid immune responses. A model built on a 13 V-J signature distinguished ophthalmopathy from stable hyperthyroidism, reaching about 88% sensitivity and under 84% specificity in cross-validation and 80%/75% in testing. No statistical method was used to fix the sample size in advance, and group allocation was not hidden from the investigators. During validation, the model predicted progression to ophthalmopathy a median of around 6 months ahead of onset, with around 65% sensitivity and almost 75% specificity.

In the ophthalmopathy patients, disease was moderately to severely active, with a Clinical Activity Score of 3 or more, a NOSPECS grade of 4 or more, and a duration of less than 3 months. Any patient with an uncontrolled infection, another autoimmune disease, pregnancy or lactation was excluded. Clinical symptoms, serum thyroxine and TRAb, thyroid ultrasound, and orbital computed tomography formed the basis for the diagnoses. PBMCs were separated from roughly 9.6 ml of fresh peripheral blood using Ficoll-Paque density gradient centrifugation. Total RNA was extracted with Trizol reagent, and quality was checked on an Agilent 2100 Bioanalyzer.

This chain joins TRBV4-1 to TRBJ2-7, with TRBD2 matching 14 junction bases. The clonotype was recovered from a man aged 50 to 60 with Graves' ophthalmopathy. The sequencing sample was made of blood. Read as DNA, the sequence is TGCGCCAGCAGCCAACGACTAGCGGGAGGGTCCGACGAGCAGTACTTC. Its protein reads: CASSQRLAGGSDEQYF.